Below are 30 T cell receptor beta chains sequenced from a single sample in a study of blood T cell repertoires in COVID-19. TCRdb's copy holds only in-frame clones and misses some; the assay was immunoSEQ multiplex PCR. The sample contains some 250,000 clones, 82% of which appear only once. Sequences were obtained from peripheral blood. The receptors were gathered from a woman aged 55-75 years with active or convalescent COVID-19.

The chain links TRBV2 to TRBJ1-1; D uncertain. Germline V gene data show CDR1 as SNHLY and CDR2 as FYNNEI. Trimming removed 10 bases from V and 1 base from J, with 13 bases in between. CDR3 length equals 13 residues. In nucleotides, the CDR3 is TGTGCCACCCAAAGTTCTAGGAACACTGAAGCTTTCTTT. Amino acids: CATQSSRNTEAFF.

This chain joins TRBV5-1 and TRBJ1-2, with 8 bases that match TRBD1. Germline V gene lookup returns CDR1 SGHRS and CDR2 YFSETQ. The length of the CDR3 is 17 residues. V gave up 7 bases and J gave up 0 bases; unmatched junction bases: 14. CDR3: CASRGARGQGANYGYTF. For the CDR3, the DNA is TGCGCCAGCCGCGGAGCCCGAGGACAGGGAGCTAACTATGGCTACACCTTC.

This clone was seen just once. The CDR3 sequence is CASSVGTGGNIQYF. Here the CDR3 DNA reads TGTGCCAGCAGCGTAGGGACAGGGGGGAACATTCAGTACTTC. The chain joins TRBV9 to TRBJ2-4, with 10 bases matching TRBD1. The junction had 1 base not matched to a gene; V was cut back by 0 bases and J by 7 bases. The germline V gene has CDR1 SGDLS and CDR2 YYNGEE. The CDR3 runs 14 residues.

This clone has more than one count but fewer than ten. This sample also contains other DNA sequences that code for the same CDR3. CDR3 loop: CASSIGGGTEAFF. The DNA for the CDR3 is TGTGCCAGTAGTATTGGGGGCGGCACTGAAGCTTTCTTT. The chain combines TRBV19 with TRBJ1-1, with D possibly TRBD1 on 6 matching bases. Looked up from germline, CDR1 is LNHDA and CDR2 is SQIVND (reference sequence). V was trimmed by 3 bases and J by 4 bases, leaving 9 bases between them. CDR3 length: 13 amino acids.

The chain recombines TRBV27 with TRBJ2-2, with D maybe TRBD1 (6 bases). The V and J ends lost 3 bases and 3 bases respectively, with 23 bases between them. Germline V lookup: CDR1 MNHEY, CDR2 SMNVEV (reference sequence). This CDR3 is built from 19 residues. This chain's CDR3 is CASSFGRGDPAAYTGELFF. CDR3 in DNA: TGTGCCAGCAGTTTCGGCAGGGGAGACCCCGCGGCCTACACCGGGGAGCTGTTTTTT.

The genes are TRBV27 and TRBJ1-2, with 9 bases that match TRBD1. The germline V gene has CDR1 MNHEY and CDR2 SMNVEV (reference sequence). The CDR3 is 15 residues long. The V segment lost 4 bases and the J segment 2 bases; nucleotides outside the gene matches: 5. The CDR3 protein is CASSSLQGANYGYTF. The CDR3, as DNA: TGTGCCAGCAGTTCCTTACAGGGGGCGAACTATGGCTACACCTTC.

Here the CDR3 DNA reads TGTGCCAGCAGCTTCGGACGAGGAGGCTACAATGAGCAGTTCTTC. This translates into CASSFGRGGYNEQFF. J is TRBJ2-1 and V is TRBV11-3; perhaps TRBD2 as D (5 bases). CDR1 SGHNT and CDR2 YENEEA come from the germline V gene. V was cut by 3 bases and J by 3 bases, with 12 bases left in between. The CDR3 sequence is 15 residues long.

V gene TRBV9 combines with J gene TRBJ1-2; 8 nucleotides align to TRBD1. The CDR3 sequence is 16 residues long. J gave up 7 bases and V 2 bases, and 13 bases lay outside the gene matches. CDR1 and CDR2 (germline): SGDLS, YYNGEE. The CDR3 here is CASSVSLLRQGSGYTF. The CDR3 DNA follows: TGTGCCAGCAGCGTCTCCCTTCTAAGACAGGGGTCTGGCTACACCTTC.

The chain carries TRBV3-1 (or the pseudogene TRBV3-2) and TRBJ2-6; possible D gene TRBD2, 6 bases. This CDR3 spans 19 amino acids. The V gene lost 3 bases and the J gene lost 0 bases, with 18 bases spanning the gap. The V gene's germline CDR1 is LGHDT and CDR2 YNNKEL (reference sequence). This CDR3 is CASSQSFAGQSSGANVLTF. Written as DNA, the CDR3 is TGTGCCAGCAGCCAGAGTTTCGCGGGGCAGAGCTCTGGGGCCAACGTCCTGACTTTC.

The CDR3 coding sequence is TGTGCCAGCAGATCCGGGACAGGGGGCGCAAGCACTGAAGCTTTCTTT. This sequence encodes CASRSGTGGASTEAFF. This sequence joins TRBV9 and TRBJ1-1, with 12 bases lining up with TRBD1. The CDR3 has 16 residues. CDR1 is SGDLS and CDR2 is YYNGEE in the germline V gene. Germline trimming cut 5 bases from V and 4 bases from J; bases unmatched to any gene: 9.

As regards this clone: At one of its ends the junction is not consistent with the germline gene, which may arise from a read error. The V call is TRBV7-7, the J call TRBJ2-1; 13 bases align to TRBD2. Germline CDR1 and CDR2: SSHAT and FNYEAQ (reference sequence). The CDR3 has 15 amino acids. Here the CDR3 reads CASSHTSGGVNEQFF. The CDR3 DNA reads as TGTGCTAGCAGCCATACTAGCGGGGGGGTCAATGAGCAGTTCTTC.

CDR3 DNA: TGTGCCTGGAGAAGCCGGGGATCGTACGAGCAGTACTTC. Translating it yields CAWRSRGSYEQYF. The J gene is TRBJ2-7, the V gene TRBV30; the D gene is possibly TRBD2 (5 bases). The CDR3 has 13 residues. V was pared by 3 bases and J by 4 bases, with 13 bases between. Looked up from germline, CDR1 is GTSNPN and CDR2 is SVGIG (reference sequence).

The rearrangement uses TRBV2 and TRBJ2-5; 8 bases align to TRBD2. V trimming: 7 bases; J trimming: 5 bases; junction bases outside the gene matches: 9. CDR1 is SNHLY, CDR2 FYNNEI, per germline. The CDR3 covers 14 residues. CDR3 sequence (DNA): TGTGCCAGCAACGCCGGGACTAGTACGGAGACCCAGTACTTC. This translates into CASNAGTSTETQYF.

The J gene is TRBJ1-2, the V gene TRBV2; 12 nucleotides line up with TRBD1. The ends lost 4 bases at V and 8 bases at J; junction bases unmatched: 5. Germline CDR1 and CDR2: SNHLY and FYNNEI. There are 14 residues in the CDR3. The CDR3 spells CASSGDRGLWGYTF. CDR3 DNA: TGTGCCAGCAGTGGGGACAGGGGGCTATGGGGCTACACCTTC.

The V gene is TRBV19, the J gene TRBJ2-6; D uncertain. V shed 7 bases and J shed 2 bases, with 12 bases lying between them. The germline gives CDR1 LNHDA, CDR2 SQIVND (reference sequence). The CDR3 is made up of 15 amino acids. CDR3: CASIQAKTGANVLTF. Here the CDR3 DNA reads TGTGCCAGTATCCAGGCCAAGACTGGGGCCAACGTCCTGACTTTC.

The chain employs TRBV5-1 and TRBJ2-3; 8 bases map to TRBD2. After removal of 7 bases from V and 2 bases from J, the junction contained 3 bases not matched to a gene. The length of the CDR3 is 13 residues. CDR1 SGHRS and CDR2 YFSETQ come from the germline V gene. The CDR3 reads CASGSGDTDTQYF. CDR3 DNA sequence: TGCGCCAGCGGTAGCGGGGACACAGATACGCAGTATTTT.

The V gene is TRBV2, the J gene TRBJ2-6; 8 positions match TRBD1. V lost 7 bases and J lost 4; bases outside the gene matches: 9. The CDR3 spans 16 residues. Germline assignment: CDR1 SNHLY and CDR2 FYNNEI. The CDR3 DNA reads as TGTGCCAGCACTACCCAGGGGGCGTCGGGGGCCAACGTCCTGACTTTC. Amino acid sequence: CASTTQGASGANVLTF.

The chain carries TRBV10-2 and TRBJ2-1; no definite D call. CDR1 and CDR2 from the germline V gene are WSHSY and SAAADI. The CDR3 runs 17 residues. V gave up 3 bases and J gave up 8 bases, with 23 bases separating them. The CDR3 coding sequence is TGCGCCAGCAGTGAAGAGGTGGCAAGCCATACATACGATGAGCAGTTCTTC. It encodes CASSEEVASHTYDEQFF.

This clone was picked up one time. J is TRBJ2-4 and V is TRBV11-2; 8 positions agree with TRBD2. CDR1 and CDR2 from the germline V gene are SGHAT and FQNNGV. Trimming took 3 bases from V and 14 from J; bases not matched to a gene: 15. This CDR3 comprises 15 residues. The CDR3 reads CASSLAVGAGVPKYF. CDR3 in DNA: TGTGCCAGCAGCTTGGCCGTTGGAGCGGGGGTACCAAAGTACTTC.

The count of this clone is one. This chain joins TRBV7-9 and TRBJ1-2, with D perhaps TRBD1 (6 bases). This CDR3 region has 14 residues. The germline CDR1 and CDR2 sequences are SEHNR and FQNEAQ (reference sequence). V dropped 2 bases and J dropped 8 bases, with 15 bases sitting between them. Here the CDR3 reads CASSLMGQGKGYTF. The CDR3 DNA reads TGTGCCAGCAGCTTAATGGGGCAGGGGAAGGGCTACACCTTC.

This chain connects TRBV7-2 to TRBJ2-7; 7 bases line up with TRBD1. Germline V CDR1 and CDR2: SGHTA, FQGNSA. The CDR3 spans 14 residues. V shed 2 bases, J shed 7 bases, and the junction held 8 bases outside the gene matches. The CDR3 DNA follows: TGTGCCAGCAGCTTACCTGGGACAGTGAGGGAGCAGTACTTC. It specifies CASSLPGTVREQYF.

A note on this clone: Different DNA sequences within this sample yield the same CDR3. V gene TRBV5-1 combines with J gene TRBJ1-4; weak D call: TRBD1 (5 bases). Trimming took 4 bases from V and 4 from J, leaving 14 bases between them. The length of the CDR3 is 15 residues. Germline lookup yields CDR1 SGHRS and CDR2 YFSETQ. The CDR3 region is CASSPGGTGNEKLFF. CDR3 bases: TGCGCCAGCAGCCCCGGGGGGACGGGTAATGAAAAACTGTTTTTT.

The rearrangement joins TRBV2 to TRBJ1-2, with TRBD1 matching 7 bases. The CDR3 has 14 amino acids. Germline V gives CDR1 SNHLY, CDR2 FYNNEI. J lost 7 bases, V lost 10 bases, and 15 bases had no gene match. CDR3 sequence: CANTGGQGVTGYTF. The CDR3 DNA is TGTGCCAATACAGGAGGGCAGGGGGTAACTGGCTACACCTTC.

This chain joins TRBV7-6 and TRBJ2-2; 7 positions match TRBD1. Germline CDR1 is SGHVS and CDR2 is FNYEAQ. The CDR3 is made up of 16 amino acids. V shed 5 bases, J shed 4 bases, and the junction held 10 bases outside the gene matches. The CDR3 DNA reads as TGTGCCAGCAGCCCCCAATTGCCAGGGGGCACCGGGGAGCTGTTTTTT. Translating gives CASSPQLPGGTGELFF.

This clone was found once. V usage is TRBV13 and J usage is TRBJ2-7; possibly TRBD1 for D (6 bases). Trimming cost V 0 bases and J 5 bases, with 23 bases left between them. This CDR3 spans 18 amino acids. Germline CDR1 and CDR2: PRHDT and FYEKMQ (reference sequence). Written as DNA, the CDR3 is TGTGCCAGCAGCTTAGGCAGCCGGTGGCAGGGGTTCCTCCACGAGCAGTACTTC. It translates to CASSLGSRWQGFLHEQYF.

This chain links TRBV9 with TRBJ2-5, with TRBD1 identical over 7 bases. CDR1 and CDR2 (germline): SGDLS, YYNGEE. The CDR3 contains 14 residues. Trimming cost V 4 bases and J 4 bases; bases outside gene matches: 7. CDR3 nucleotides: TGTGCCAGCAGCCACAGGACAGGAGGAGAGACCCAGTACTTC. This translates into CASSHRTGGETQYF.

CDR3 in amino acids: CATSPDRGPYGYTF. The CDR3 coding sequence is TGTGCCACCAGCCCCGACAGGGGTCCCTATGGCTACACCTTC. The rearrangement joins TRBV15 to TRBJ1-2; 8 bases are shared with TRBD1. V dropped 5 bases and J dropped 4; count of bases not matched to a gene: 6. Germline V gives CDR1 LNHNV, CDR2 YYDKDF (reference sequence). The CDR3 is 14 amino acids.

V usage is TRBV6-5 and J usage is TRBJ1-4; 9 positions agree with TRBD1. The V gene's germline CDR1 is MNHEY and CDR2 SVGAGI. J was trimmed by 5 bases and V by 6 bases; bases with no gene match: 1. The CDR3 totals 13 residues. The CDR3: CASSGTGNEKLFF. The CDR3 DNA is TGTGCCAGCAGCGGGACAGGGAATGAAAAACTGTTTTTT.

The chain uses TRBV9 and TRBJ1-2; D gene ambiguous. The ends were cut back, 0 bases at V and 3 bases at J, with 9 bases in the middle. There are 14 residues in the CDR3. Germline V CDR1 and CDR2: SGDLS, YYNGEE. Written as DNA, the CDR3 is TGTGCCAGCAGCGTAGGGCCGGGGTACTATGGCTACACCTTC. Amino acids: CASSVGPGYYGYTF.

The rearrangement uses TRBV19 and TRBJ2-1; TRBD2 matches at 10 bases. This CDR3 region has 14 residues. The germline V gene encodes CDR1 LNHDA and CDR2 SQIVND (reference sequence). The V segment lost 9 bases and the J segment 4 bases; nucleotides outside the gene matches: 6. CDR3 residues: CASKRGGLYNEQFF. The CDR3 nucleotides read TGTGCCAGCAAGCGGGGGGGCTTATACAATGAGCAGTTCTTC.